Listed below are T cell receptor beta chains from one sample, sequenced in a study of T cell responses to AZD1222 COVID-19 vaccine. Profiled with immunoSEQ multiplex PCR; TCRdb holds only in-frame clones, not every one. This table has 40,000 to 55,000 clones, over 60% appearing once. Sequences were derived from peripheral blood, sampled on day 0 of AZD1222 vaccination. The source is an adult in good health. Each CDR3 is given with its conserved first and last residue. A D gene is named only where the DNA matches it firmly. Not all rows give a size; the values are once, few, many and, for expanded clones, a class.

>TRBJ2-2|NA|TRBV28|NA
TGTGCCAGCAGTTTTTACGGGGTCTCCGGGGAGCTGTTTTTT
CASSFYGVSGELFF
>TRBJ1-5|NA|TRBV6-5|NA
TGTGCCAGCAGTTACTCCAGTGATAGCAATCAGCCCCAGCATTTT
CASSYSSDSNQPQHF
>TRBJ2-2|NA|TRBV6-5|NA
TGTGCCAGCACCTTACTTCGGGAAGGAACCGGGGAGCTGTTTTTT
CASTLLREGTGELFF
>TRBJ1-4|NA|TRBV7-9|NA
TGTGCCAGCAGCTTAGAAGGAGGGGGTAGGGAAAAACTGTTTTTT
CASSLEGGGREKLFF
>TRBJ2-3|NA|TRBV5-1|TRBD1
TGCGCCAGCAGCCATCGAAACAGGGGGCCCCAAGATACGCAGTATTTT
CASSHRNRGPQDTQYF
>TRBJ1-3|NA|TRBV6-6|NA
TGTGCCAGCAGTTACGCAGTAACAGGGAACGGAAACACCATATATTTT
CASSYAVTGNGNTIYF
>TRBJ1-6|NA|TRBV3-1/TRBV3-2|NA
TGTGCCAGCAGCCAAGAGAGTCGGGGGACCTCACCCCTCCACTTT
CASSQESRGTSPLHF
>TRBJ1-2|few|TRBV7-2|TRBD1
TGTGCCAGCAGCGGCGGGACAGCTGACTATGGCTACACCTTC
CASSGGTADYGYTF
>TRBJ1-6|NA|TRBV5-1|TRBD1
TGCGCCAGCAGCTCTGTGACAGGGACAACCTCACCCCTCCACTTT
CASSSVTGTTSPLHF
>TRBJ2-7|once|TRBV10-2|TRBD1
TGCGCCAGCAGTGACTCTACAGGGGCGCTCTCCTACGAGCAGTACTTC
CASSDSTGALSYEQYF
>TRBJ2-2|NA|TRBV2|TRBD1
TGTGCCAGCAGCTCGACAGGGGGGGCCGGGGAGCTGTTTTTT
CASSSTGGAGELFF
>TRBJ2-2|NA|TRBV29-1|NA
TGCAGCGTTGAACGCCAGGGTGTGCCCGGGGAGCTGTTTTTT
CSVERQGVPGELFF
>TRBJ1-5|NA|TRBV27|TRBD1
TGTGCCAGCAGTTTTCCCCCCGCACGGGGACAGGGCAATCAGCCCCAGCATTTT
CASSFPPARGQGNQPQHF
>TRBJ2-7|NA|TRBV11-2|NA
TGTGCCAGCAGCTTAGACATAGTGACAGCGGTGCCCTACGAGCAGTACTTC
CASSLDIVTAVPYEQYF
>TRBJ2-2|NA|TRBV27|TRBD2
TGTGCCAGCAGCCGCCTAGCGGGGGTCGCCGGGGAGCTGTTTTTT
CASSRLAGVAGELFF
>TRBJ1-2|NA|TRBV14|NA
TGTGCCAGCAGCCCCCGAGCGGGGGATGGCTACACCTTC
CASSPRAGDGYTF
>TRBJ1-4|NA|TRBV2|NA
TGTGCCAGCAGTCCCAGGTGGAATGAAAAACTGTTTTTT
CASSPRWNEKLFF
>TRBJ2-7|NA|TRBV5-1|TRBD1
TGCGCCAGCAGCGTCGGGACAGCCTACGAGCAGTACTTC
CASSVGTAYEQYF
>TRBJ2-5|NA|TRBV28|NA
TGTGCCAGCAGTTTGGGGCAAGGAGAGACCCAGTACTTC
CASSLGQGETQYF
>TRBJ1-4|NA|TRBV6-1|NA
TGTGCCAGCAGTGAAAGGGGTTTTAGGGGAGGGGAAAAACTGTTTTTT
CASSERGFRGGEKLFF
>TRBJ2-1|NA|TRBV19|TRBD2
TGTGCCAGTAGTTCACGACTAGCGGGGGGTATGAATGAGCAGTTCTTC
CASSSRLAGGMNEQFF
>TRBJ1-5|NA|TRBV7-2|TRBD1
TGTGCCAGCAGCCGGACAGGTCTGAGCAATCAGCCCCAGCATTTT
CASSRTGLSNQPQHF
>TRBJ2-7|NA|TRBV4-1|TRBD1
TGCGCCAGCAGCCGGGACAGAGTCTCCCACGAGCAGTACTTC
CASSRDRVSHEQYF
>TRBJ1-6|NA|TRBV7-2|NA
TGTGCCAGCAGCTTTGGCACCTATAATTCACCCCTCCACTTT
CASSFGTYNSPLHF
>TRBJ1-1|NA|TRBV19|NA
TGTGCCAGTACCACCGGAGGGTGGAACACTGAAGCTTTCTTT
CASTTGGWNTEAFF
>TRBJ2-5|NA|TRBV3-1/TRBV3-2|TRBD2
TGTGCCAGCAACCGACTAGCGGGGACTCAAGAGACCCAGTACTTC
CASNRLAGTQETQYF
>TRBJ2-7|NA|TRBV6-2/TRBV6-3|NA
TGTGCCAGCAGTTCCTCCCGGGGGCGTAACTACGAGCAGTACTTC
CASSSSRGRNYEQYF
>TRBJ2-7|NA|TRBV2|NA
TGTGCCAGCAGTGTGGGGAACTACGAGCAGTACTTC
CASSVGNYEQYF
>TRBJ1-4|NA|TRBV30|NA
TGTGCCTGGAATGAGGGGGTCCCTAATGAAAAACTGTTTTTT
CAWNEGVPNEKLFF
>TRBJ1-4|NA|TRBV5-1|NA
TGCGCCAGCAGCTTAATGACACTCGCAACTAATGAAAAACTGTTTTTT
CASSLMTLATNEKLFF
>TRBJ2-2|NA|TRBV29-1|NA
TGCAGCTTTCTGGGTTCGGTCGGGGAGCTGTTTTTT
CSFLGSVGELFF
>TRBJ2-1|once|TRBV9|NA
TGTGCCAGCAGCGCACAGAGGGACACAGCATACAATGAGCAGTTCTTC
CASSAQRDTAYNEQFF
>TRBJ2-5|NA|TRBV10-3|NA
TGTGCCATCACCGGGGCGGAGGGAGAGACCCAGTACTTC
CAITGAEGETQYF
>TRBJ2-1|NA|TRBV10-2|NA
TGCGCCAGCCTTACTCCCAGTGGACGCAATGAGCAGTTCTTC
CASLTPSGRNEQFF
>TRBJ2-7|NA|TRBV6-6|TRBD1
TGTGCCAGCAAGAGGACAGGGCCCATCTACGAGCAGTACTTC
CASKRTGPIYEQYF
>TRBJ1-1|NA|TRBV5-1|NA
TGCGCCAGCGCCTTTTCAACTGAGGGCACTGAAGCTTTCTTT
CASAFSTEGTEAFF
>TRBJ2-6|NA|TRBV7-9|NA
TGTGCCAGCAGCTTAACAGGGGGGGCCAACGTCCTGACTTTC
CASSLTGGANVLTF
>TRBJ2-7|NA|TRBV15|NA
TGTGCCACCAGCAGAGATAACAGGGAAGGTTACGAGCAGTACTTC
CATSRDNREGYEQYF
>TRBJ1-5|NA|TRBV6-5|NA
TGTGCCAGCCAGGTGGCGGAGGTCAATCAGCCCCAGCATTTT
CASQVAEVNQPQHF
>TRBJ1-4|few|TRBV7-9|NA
TGTGCCAGCAGCTGGCAGGGAACAACTAATGAAAAACTGTTTTTT
CASSWQGTTNEKLFF
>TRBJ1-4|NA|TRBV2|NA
TGTGCCAGCAGTGATCAACGCGGCGAAAAACTGTTTTTT
CASSDQRGEKLFF
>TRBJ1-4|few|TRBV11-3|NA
TGTGCCAGCAGCCCTGACACTGAAAAACTGTTTTTT
CASSPDTEKLFF
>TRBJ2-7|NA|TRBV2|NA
TGTGCCAGCAGTGCCCAGACAGGCTCCTACGAGCAGTACTTC
CASSAQTGSYEQYF
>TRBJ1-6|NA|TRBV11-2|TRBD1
TGTGCCAGCAGCCCGCCTGACAGGGGGCGTTCCTATAATTCACCCCTCCACTTT
CASSPPDRGRSYNSPLHF
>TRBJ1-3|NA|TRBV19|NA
TGTGCCAGTAGTATTTATTTTCGACAGCCAAACACCATATATTTT
CASSIYFRQPNTIYF
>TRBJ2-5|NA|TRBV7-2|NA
TGTGCCAGCAGCTTAGTGGCCGGGGAAGAGACCCAGTACTTC
CASSLVAGEETQYF
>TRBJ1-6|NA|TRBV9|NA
TGTGCCAGCAGCTTCCGGAGCTCCTATAATTCACCCCTCCACTTT
CASSFRSSYNSPLHF
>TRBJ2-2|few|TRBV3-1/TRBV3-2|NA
TGTGCCAGCAGCCATTTGGGAACCGGGGAGCTGTTTTTT
CASSHLGTGELFF
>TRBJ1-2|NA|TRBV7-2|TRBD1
TGTGCCAGCAGCACAACGACAGGGTCCTATGGCTACACCTTC
CASSTTTGSYGYTF
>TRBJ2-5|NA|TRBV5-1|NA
TGCGCCAGCAGCTTGGCTGCGGAGACCCAGTACTTC
CASSLAAETQYF
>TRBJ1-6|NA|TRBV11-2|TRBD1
TGTGCCAGCAGCGCACAGGGGAATAATTCACCCCTCCACTTT
CASSAQGNNSPLHF
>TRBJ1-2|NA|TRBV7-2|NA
TGTGCCAGCAGGTTGGGAGAACATGGCTACACCTTC
CASRLGEHGYTF
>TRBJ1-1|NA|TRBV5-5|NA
TGTGCCAGCAGCTTTGTCGCGACAAGAAACACTGAAGCTTTCTTT
CASSFVATRNTEAFF
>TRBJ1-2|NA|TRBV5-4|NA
TGTGCCAGCAGCTTGGATGCTAACTATGGCTACACCTTC
CASSLDANYGYTF
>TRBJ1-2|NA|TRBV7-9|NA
TGTGCCAGCAGCTTGGGCGGACATGGCTACACCTTC
CASSLGGHGYTF
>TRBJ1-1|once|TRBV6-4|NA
TGTGCCAGCAGTGAGAACATTGGAAGCACTGAAGCTTTCTTT
CASSENIGSTEAFF
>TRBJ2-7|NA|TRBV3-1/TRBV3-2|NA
TGTGCCAGCAGCCCCGTCGGCACTCCCTACGAGCAGTACTTC
CASSPVGTPYEQYF